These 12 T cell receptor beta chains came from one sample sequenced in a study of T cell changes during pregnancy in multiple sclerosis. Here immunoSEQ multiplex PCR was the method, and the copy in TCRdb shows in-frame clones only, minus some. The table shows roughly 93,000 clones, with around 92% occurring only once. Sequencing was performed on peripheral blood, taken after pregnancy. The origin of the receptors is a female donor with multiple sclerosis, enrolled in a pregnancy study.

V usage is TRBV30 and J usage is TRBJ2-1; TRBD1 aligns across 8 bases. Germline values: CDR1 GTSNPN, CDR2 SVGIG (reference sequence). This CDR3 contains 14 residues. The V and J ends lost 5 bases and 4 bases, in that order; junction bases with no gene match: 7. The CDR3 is CAWGQGSGYNEQFF. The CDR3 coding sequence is TGTGCCTGGGGACAGGGTTCGGGTTACAATGAGCAGTTCTTC.

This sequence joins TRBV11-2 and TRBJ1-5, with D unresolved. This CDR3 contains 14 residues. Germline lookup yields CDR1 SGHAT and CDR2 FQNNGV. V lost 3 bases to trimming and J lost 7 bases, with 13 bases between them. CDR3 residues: CASSLVAGAQPQHF. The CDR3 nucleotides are TGTGCCAGCAGCTTGGTAGCTGGAGCCCAGCCCCAGCATTTT.

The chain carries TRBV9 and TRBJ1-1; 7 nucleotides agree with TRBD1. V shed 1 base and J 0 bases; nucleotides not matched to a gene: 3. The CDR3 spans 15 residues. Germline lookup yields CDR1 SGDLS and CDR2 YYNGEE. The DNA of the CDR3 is TGTGCCAGCAGCGTAACAGGGGACTTGAACACTGAAGCTTTCTTT. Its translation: CASSVTGDLNTEAFF.

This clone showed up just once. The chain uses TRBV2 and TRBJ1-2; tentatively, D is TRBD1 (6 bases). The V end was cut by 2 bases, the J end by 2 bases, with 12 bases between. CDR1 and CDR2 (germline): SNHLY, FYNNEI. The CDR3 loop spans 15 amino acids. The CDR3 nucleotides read TGTGCCAGCAGTGAAAGTCAGGGGCGCAACTATGGCTACACCTTC. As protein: CASSESQGRNYGYTF.

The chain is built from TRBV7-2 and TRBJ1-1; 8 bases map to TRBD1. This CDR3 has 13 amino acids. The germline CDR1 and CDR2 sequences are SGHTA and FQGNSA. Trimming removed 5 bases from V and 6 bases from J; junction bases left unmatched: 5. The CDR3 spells CASSGQGSPEAFF. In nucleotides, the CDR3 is TGTGCCAGCAGCGGACAGGGAAGTCCTGAAGCTTTCTTT.

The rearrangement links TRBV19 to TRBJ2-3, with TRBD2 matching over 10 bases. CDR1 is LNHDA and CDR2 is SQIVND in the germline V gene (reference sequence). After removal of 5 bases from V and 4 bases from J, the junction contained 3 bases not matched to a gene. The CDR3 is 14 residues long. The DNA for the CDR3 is TGTGCCAGTAGTGAAGGGACTAGCGCAGATACGCAGTATTTT. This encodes CASSEGTSADTQYF.

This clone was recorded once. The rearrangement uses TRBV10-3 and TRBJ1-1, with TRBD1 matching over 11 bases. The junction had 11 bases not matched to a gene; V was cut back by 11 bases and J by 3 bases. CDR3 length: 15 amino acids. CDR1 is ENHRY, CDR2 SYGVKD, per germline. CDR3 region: CAVGTGTGGDTEAFF. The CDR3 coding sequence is TGTGCCGTCGGAACCGGGACAGGGGGGGACACTGAAGCTTTCTTT.

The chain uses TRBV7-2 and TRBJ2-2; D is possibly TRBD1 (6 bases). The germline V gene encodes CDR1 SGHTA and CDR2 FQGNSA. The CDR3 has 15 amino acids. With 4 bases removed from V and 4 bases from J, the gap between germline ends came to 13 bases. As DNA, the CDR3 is TGTGCCAGCAGCTCCACAGGGATGAGCACCGGGGAGCTGTTTTTT. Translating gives CASSSTGMSTGELFF.

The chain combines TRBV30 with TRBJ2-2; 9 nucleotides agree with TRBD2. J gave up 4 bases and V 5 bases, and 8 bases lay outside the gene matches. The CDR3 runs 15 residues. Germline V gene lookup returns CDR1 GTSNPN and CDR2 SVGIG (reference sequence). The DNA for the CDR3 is TGTGCCTGGGGGTGGCGGGGGGGTGCCACCGGGGAGCTGTTTTTT. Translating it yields CAWGWRGGATGELFF.

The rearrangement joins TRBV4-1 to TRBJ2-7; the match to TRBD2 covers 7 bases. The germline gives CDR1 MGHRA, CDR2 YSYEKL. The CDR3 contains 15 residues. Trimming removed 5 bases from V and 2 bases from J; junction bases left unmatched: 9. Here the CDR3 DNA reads TGCGCCAGCAGCTTGACTAGCCCTACAGCCTACGAGCAGTACTTC. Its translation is CASSLTSPTAYEQYF.

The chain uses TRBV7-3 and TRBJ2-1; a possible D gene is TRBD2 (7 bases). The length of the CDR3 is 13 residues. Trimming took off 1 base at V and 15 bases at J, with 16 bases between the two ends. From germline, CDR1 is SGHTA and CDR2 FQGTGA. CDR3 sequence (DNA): TGTGCCAGCAGCTTAAACCTCCGGGGGGCACCGTTCTTC. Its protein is CASSLNLRGAPFF.

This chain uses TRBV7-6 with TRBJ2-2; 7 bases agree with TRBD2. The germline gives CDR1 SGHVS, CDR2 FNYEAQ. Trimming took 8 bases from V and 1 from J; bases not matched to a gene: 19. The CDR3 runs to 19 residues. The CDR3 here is CASSPVWNERGKNTGELFF. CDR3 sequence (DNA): TGTGCCAGCTCGCCCGTGTGGAACGAGCGGGGCAAGAACACCGGGGAGCTGTTTTTT.